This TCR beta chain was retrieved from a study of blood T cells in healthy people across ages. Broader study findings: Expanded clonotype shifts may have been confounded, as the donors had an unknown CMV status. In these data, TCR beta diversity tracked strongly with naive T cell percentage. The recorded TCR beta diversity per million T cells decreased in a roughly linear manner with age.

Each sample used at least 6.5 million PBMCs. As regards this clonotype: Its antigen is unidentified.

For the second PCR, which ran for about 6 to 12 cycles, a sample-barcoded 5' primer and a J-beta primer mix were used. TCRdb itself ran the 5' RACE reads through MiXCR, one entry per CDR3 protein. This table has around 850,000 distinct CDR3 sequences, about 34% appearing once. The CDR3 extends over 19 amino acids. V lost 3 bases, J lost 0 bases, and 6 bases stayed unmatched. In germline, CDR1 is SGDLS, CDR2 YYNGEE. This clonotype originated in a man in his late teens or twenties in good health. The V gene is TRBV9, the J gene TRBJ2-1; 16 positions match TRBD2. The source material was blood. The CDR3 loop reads CASSDTGLAGGRSYNEQFF. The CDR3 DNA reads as TGTGCCAGCAGCGATACGGGACTAGCGGGGGGGCGCTCCTACAATGAGCAGTTCTTC. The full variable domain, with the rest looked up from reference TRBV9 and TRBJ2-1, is DSGVTQTPKHLITATGQRVTLRCSPRSGDLSVYWYQQSLDQGLQFLIQYYNGEERAKGNILERFSAQQFPDLHSELNLSSLELGDSALYFCASSDTGLAGGRSYNEQFFGPGTRLTVL.